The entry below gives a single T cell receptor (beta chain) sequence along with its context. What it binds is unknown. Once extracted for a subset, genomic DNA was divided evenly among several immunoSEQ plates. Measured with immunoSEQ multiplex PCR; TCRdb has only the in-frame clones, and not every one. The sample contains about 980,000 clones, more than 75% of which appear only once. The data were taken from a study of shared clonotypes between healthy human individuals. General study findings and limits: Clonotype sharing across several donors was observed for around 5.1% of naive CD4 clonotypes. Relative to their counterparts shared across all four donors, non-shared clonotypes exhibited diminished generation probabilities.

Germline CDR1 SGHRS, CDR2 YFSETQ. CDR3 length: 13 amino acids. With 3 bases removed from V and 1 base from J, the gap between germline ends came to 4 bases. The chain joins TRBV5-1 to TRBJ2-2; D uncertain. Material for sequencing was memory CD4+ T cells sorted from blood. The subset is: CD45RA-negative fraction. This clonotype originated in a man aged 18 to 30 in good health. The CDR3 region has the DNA TGCGCCAGCAGCTCCCTGAACACCGGGGAGCTGTTTTTT. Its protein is CASSSLNTGELFF.